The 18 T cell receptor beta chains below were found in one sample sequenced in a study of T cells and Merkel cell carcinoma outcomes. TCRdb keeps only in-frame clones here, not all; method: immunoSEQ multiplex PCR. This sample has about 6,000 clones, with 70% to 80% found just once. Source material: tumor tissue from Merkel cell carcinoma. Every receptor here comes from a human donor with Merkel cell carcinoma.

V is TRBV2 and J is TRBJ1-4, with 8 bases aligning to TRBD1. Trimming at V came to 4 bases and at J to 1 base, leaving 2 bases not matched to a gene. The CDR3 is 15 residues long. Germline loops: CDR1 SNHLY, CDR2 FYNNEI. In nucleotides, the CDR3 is TGTGCCAGCAGTGGACAGGGGTTAACTAATGAAAAACTGTTTTTT. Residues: CASSGQGLTNEKLFF. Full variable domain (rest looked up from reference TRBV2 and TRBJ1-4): EPEVTQTPSHQVTQMGQEVILRCVPISNHLYFYWYRQILGQKVEFLVSFYNNEISEKSEIFDDQFSVERPDGSNFTLKIRSTKLEDSAMYFCASSGQGLTNEKLFFGSGTQLSVL.

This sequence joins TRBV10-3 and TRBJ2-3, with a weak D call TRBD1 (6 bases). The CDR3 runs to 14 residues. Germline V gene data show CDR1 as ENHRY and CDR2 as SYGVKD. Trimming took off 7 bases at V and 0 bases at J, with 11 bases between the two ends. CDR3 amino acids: CAITSDRSTDTQYF. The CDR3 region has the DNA TGTGCCATCACCTCTGACAGGAGCACAGATACGCAGTATTTT.

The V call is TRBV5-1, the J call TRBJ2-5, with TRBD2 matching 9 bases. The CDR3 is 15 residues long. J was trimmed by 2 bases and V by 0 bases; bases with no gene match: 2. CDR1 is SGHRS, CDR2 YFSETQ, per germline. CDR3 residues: CASSLVAGVQETQYF. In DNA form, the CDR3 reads TGCGCCAGCAGCTTGGTAGCGGGAGTTCAAGAGACCCAGTACTTC.

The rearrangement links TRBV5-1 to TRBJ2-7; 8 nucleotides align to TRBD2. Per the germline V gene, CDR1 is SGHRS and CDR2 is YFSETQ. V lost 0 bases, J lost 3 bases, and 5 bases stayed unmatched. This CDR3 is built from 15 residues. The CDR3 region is CASSLAGTRNYEQYF. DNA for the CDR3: TGCGCCAGCAGCTTGGCCGGGACTAGAAACTACGAGCAGTACTTC.

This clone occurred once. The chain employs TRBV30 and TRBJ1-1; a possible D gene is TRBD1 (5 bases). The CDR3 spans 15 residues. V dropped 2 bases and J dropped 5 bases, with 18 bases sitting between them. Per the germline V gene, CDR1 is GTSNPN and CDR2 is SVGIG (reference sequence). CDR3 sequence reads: CAWSFIQGVMTEAFF. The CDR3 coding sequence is TGTGCCTGGAGTTTTATCCAGGGAGTAATGACTGAAGCTTTCTTT.

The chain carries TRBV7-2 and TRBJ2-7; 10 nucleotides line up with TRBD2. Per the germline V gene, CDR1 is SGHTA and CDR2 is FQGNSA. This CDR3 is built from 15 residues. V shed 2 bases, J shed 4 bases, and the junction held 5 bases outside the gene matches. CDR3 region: CASSLFTSGEYEQYF. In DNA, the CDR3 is TGTGCCAGCAGCTTATTTACTAGCGGGGAGTACGAGCAGTACTTC.

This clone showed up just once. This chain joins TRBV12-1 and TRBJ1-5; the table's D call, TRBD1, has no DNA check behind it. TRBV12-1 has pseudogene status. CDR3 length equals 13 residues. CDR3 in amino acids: CASTRLWAQPQHF. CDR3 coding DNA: TGTGCCAGCACCCGTCTTTGGGCTCAGCCCCAGCATTTT.

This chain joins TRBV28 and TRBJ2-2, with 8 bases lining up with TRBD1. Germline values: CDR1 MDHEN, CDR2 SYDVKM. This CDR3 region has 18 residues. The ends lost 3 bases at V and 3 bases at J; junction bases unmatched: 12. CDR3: CASSFGRGRGKDTGELFF. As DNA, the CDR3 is TGTGCCAGCAGTTTTGGCAGGGGGCGCGGAAAGGACACCGGGGAGCTGTTTTTT.

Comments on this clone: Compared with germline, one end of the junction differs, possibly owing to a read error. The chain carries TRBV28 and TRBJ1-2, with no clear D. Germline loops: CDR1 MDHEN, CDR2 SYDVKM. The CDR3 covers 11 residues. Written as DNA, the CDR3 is TGTGCCAGCACCCTAGGCCGGGAACATAGGTTC. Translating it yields CASTLGREHRF.

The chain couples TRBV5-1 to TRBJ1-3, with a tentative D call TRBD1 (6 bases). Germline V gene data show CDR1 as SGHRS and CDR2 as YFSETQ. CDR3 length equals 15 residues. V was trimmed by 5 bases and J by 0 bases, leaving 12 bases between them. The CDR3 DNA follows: TGCGCCAGCAGAGAGGGGGGCAACTCTGGAAACACCATATATTTT. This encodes CASREGGNSGNTIYF. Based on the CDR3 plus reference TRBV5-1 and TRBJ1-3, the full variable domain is KAGVTQTPRYLIKTRGQQVTLSCSPISGHRSVSWYQQTPGQGLQFLFEYFSETQRNKGNFPGRFSGRQFSNSRSEMNVSTLELGDSALYLCASREGGNSGNTIYFGEGSWLTVV.

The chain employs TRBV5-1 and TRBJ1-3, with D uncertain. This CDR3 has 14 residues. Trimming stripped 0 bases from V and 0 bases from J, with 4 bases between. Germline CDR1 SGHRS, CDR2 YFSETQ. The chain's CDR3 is CASSLGDSGNTIYF. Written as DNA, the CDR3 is TGCGCCAGCAGCTTGGGTGACTCTGGAAACACCATATATTTT.

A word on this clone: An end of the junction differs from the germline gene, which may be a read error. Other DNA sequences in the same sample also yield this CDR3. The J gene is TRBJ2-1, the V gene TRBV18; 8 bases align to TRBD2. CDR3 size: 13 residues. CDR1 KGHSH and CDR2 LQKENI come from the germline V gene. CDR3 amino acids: CASAGTRIDEQFF. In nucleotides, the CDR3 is TGTGCCAGCGCAGGGACTAGGATCGATGAACAGTTCTTC.

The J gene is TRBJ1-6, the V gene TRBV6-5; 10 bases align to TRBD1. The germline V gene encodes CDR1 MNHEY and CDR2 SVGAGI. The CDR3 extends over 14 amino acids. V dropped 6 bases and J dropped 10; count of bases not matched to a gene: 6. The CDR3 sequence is CASRETGGVSPLHF. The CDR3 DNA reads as TGTGCCAGCAGGGAGACAGGGGGCGTGTCACCCCTCCACTTT.

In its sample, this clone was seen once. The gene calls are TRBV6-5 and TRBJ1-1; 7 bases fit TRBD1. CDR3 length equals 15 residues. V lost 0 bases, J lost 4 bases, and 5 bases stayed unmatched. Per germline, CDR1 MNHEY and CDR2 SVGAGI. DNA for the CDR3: TGTGCCAGCAGTTACTCGAGTGCAGGGGGCACTGAAGCTTTCTTT. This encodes CASSYSSAGGTEAFF.

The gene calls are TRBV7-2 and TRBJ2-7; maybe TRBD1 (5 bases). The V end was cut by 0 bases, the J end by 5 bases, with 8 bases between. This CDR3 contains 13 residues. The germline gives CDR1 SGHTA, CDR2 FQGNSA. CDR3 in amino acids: CASSLAGQNEQYF. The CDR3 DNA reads TGTGCCAGCAGCTTAGCGGGGCAAAACGAGCAGTACTTC.

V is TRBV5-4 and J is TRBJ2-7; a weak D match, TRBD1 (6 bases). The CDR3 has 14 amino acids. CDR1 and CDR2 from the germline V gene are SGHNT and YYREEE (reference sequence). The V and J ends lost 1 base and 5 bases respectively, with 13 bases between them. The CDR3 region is CASSLWQGTNEQYF. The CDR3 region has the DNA TGTGCCAGCAGCTTGTGGCAGGGGACCAACGAGCAGTACTTC.

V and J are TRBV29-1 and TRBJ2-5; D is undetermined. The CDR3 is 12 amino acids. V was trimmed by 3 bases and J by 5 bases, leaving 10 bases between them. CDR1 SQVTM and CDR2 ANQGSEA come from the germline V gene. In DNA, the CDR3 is TGCAGCGTTGAGTTGGGTGGGGAGACCCAGTACTTC. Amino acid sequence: CSVELGGETQYF.

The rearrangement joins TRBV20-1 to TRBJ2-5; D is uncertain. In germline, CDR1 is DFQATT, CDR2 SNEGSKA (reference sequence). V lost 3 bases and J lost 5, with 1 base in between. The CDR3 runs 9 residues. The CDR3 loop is CSARETQYF. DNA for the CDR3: TGCAGTGCTAGGGAGACCCAGTACTTC.